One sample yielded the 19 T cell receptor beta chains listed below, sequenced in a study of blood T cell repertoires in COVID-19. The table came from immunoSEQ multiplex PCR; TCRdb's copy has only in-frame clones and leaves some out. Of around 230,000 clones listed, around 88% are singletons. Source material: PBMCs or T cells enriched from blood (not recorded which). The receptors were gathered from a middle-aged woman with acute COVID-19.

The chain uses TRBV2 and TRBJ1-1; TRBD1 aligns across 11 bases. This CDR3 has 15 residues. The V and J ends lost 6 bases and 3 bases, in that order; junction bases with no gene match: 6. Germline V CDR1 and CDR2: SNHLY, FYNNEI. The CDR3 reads CASREDRGRHTEAFF. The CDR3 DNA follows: TGTGCCAGCAGGGAGGACAGGGGGCGTCACACTGAAGCTTTCTTT.

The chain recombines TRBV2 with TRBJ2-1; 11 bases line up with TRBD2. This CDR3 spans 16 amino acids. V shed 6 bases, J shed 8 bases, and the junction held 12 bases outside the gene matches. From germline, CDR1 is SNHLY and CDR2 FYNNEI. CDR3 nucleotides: TGTGCCAGCAGCCCCCGACTAGCGGGATTTGGGTATGAGCAGTTCTTC. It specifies CASSPRLAGFGYEQFF. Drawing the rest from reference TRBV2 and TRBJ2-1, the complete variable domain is EPEVTQTPSHQVTQMGQEVILRCVPISNHLYFYWYRQILGQKVEFLVSFYNNEISEKSEIFDDQFSVERPDGSNFTLKIRSTKLEDSAMYFCASSPRLAGFGYEQFFGPGTRLTVL.

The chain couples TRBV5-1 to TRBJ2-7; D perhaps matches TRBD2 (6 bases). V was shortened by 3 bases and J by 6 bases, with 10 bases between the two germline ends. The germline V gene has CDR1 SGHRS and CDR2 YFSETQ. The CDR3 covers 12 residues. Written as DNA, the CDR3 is TGCGCCAGCAGCTGGGGGACTGGCGAGCAGTACTTC. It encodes CASSWGTGEQYF. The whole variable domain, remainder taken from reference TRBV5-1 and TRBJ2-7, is KAGVTQTPRYLIKTRGQQVTLSCSPISGHRSVSWYQQTPGQGLQFLFEYFSETQRNKGNFPGRFSGRQFSNSRSEMNVSTLELGDSALYLCASSWGTGEQYFGPGTRLTVT.

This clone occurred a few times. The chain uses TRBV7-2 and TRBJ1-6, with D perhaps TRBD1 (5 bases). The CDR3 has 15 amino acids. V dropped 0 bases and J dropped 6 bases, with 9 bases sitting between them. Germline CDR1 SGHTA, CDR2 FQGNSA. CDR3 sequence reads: CASSLASGFNSPLHF. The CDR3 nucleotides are TGTGCCAGCAGCTTAGCTTCAGGGTTTAATTCACCCCTCCACTTT.

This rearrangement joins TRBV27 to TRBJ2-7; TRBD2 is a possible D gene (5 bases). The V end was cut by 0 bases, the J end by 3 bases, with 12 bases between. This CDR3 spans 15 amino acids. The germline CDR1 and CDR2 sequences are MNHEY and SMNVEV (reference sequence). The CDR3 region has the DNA TGTGCCAGCAGTTTATCCGGGAAAAGAGGCTACGAGCAGTACTTC. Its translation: CASSLSGKRGYEQYF.

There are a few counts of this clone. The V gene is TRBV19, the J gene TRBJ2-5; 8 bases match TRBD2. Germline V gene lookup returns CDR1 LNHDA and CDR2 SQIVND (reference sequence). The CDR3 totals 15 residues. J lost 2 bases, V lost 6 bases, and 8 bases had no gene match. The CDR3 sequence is CASRETSGRQETQYF. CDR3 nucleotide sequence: TGTGCCAGTAGGGAAACTAGCGGACGACAAGAGACCCAGTACTTC. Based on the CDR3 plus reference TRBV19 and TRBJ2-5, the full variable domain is DGGITQSPKYLFRKEGQNVTLSCEQNLNHDAMYWYRQDPGQGLRLIYYSQIVNDFQKGDIAEGYSVSREKKESFPLTVTSAQKNPTAFYLCASRETSGRQETQYFGPGTRLLVL.

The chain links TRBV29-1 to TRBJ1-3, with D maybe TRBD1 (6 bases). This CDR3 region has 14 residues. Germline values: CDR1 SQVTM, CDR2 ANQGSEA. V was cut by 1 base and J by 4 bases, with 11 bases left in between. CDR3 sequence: CSVEGGHSGNTIYF. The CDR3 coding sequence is TGCAGCGTTGAAGGGGGACATTCGGGAAACACCATATATTTT.

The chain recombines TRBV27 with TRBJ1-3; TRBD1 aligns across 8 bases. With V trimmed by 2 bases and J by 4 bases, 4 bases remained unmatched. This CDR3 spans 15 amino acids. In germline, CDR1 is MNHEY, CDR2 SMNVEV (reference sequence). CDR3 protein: CASSLGRGHGNTIYF. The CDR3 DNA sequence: TGTGCCAGCAGTTTAGGCAGGGGGCACGGAAACACCATATATTTT.

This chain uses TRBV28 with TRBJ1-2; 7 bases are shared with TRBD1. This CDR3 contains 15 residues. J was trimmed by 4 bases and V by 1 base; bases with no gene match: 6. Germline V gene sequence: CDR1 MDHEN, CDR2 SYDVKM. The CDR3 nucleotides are TGTGCCAGCAGTTTATTATTACAGGGGCCCTATGGCTACACCTTC. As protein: CASSLLLQGPYGYTF.

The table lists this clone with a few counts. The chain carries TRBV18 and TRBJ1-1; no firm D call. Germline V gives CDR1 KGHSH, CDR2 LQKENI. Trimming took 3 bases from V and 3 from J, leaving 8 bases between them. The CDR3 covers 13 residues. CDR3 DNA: TGTGCCAGCTCACCTTGGGCAGACACTGAAGCTTTCTTT. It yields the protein CASSPWADTEAFF.

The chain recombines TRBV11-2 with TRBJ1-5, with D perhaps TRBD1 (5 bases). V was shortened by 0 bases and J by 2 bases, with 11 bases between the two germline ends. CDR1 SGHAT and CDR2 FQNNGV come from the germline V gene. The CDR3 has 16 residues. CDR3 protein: CASSLEAGLGNQPQHF. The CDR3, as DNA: TGTGCCAGCAGCTTAGAGGCAGGGCTGGGCAATCAGCCCCAGCATTTT.

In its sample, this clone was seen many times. CDR3 bases: TGTGCCAGCTCACCTATCCGGGGAGGGGGCAATGAGCAGTTCTTC. This encodes CASSPIRGGGNEQFF. The chain links TRBV18 to TRBJ2-1, with a possible D match to TRBD2 (7 bases). CDR3 length: 15 amino acids. Per germline, CDR1 KGHSH and CDR2 LQKENI. V lost 3 bases, J lost 6 bases, and 15 bases lay in between.

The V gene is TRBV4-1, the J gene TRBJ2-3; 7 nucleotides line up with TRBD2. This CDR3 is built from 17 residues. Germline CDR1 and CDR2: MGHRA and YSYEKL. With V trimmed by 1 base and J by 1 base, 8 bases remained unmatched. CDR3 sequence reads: CASSQGREREGTDTQYF. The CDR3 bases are TGCGCCAGCAGCCAAGGAAGGGAGCGGGAAGGCACAGATACGCAGTATTTT.

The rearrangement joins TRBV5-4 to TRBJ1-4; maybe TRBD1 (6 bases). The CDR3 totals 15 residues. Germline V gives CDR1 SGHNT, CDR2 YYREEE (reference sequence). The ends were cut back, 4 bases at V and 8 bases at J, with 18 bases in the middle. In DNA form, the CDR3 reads TGTGCCAGCAGCCCCGGGGGGGCGCCGGGCGAAAAACTGTTTTTT. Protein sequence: CASSPGGAPGEKLFF. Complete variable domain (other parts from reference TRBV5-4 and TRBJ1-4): ETGVTQSPTHLIKTRGQQVTLRCSSQSGHNTVSWYQQALGQGPQFIFQYYREEENGRGNFPPRFSGLQFPNYSSELNVNALELDDSALYLCASSPGGAPGEKLFFGSGTQLSVL.

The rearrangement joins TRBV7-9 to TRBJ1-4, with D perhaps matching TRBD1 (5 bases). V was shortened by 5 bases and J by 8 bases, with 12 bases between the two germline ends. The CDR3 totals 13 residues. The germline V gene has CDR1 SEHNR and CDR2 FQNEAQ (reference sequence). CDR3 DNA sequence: TGTGCCAGCAGCCAAATAAGGGGAGAAAAACTGTTTTTT. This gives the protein CASSQIRGEKLFF. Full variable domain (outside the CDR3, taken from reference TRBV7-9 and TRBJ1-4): DTGVSQNPRHKITKRGQNVTFRCDPISEHNRLYWYRQTLGQGPEFLTYFQNEAQLEKSRLLSDRFSAERPKGSFSTLEIQRTEQGDSAMYLCASSQIRGEKLFFGSGTQLSVL.

In DNA, the CDR3 is TGTGCCAGCAGCCACAGGACAGGGGGGCTCACTGAAGCTTTCTTT. It encodes CASSHRTGGLTEAFF. The gene calls are TRBV14 and TRBJ1-1, with TRBD1 matching over 10 bases. Germline V gives CDR1 SGHDN, CDR2 FVKESK. The CDR3 is 15 residues long. The junction had 5 bases not matched to a gene; V was cut back by 3 bases and J by 4 bases.

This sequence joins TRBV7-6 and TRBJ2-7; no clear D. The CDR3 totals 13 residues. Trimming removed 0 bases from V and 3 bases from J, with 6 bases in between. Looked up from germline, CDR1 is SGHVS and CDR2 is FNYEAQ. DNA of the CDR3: TGTGCCAGCAGCTTAGCAGCCGACTACGAGCAGTACTTC. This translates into CASSLAADYEQYF.

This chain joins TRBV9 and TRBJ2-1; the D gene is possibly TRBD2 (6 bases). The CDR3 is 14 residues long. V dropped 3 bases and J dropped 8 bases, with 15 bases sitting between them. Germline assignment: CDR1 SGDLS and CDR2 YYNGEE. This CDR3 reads CASSAGLSSDEQFF. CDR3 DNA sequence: TGTGCCAGCAGCGCGGGACTCAGCAGCGATGAGCAGTTCTTC. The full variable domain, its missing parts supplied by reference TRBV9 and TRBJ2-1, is DSGVTQTPKHLITATGQRVTLRCSPRSGDLSVYWYQQSLDQGLQFLIQYYNGEERAKGNILERFSAQQFPDLHSELNLSSLELGDSALYFCASSAGLSSDEQFFGPGTRLTVL.

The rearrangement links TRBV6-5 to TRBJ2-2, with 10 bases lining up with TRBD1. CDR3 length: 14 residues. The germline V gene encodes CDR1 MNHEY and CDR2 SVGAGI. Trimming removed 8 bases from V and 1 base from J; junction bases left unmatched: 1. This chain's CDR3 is CASRDRGNTGELFF. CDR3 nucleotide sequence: TGTGCCAGCCGGGACAGGGGGAACACCGGGGAGCTGTTTTTT.